This T cell receptor (beta chain) was retrieved from a study of T cells expressing NK-cell markers. Whole-study findings and limits: About 1.0-7.0% of CD8+ T cells in more than five donors belonged to dominant NKG2C+ clonotypes.

Details on this clonotype: Its target is not known.

The cDNA for TCR beta came from 5'RACE template switching with UMIs. TCRdb reanalyzed the 5' RACE reads and collapses them to one entry per CDR3 protein, without DNA. The sample has a few hundred thousand distinct CDR3 sequences. This sequence was found in a man between 18 and 69 years old in good health. The sequencing sample was made of blood T cells: a sorted CD56 or NKG2C T cell subset, CD4+ or CD8+ T cells, or bulk PBMC T cells (not recorded which).

The CDR3 sequence is CSAPAGGKVRTGELFF. The chain couples TRBV20-1 to TRBJ2-2; TCRdb picks TRBD1, but there is no DNA to check that call. The CDR3 contains 16 residues. From germline, CDR1 is DFQATT and CDR2 SNEGSKA (reference sequence).